This passage covers 18 T cell receptor beta chains from one sample sequenced in a study of T-cell reconstitution after alpha-beta-depleted transplantation in children. The authors prepared the TCRbeta library with unique molecular identifiers. Each CDR3 protein gets one entry after TCRdb re-called the PCR reads with MiXCR. The sample has about 230,000 distinct CDR3 sequences, about a tenth seen once. Sequenced material: PBMCs from the stem cell graft donor, taken from the stem cell graft. The receptors stem from a human donor who donated a stem cell graft to a child with acute lymphoblastic leukemia.

This clonotype was seen at least ten times. The chain has TRBV5-1 and TRBJ2-7; no clear D. With 4 bases removed from V and 5 bases from J, the gap between germline ends came to 7 bases. Germline-derived CDR1 and CDR2 are SGHRS and YFSETQ. The CDR3 totals 11 residues. CDR3 residues: CASSVSHEQYF. The CDR3 region has the DNA TGCGCCAGCAGCGTTTCCCACGAGCAGTACTTC.

This clonotype was seen more than once but under ten times. The gene calls are TRBV9 and TRBJ1-6; D gene unclear. The germline gives CDR1 SGDLS, CDR2 YYNGEE. This CDR3 has 13 amino acids. Trimming stripped 4 bases from V and 10 bases from J, with 12 bases between. CDR3 region: CASSTEYHSPLHF. The CDR3 nucleotides are TGTGCCAGCAGCACAGAGTACCACTCACCCCTCCACTTT.

At least ten counts were recorded for this clonotype. The J gene is TRBJ2-3, the V gene TRBV3-1, with TRBD1 matching 7 bases. Germline V gives CDR1 LGHDT, CDR2 YNNKEL (reference sequence). V dropped 4 bases and J dropped 2; count of bases not matched to a gene: 6. The CDR3 spans 15 residues. The CDR3 bases are TGTGCCAGCAGCCCTCGACAGGGCTCCACAGATACGCAGTATTTT. Residues: CASSPRQGSTDTQYF.

The chain combines TRBV7-6 with TRBJ1-2, with 9 bases identical to TRBD1. V trimming: 4 bases; J trimming: 8 bases; junction bases outside the gene matches: 5. The CDR3 runs 13 residues. Looked up from germline, CDR1 is SGHVS and CDR2 is FNYEAQ. The CDR3, as DNA: TGTGCCAGCAGCTCCGGGACAGGGAAGGGCTACACCTTC. It encodes CASSSGTGKGYTF.

This clonotype was seen a handful of times. The chain couples TRBV10-3 to TRBJ2-2, with 8 bases aligning to TRBD2. The CDR3 runs to 16 residues. V dropped 0 bases and J dropped 3; count of bases not matched to a gene: 3. The germline V gene has CDR1 ENHRY and CDR2 SYGVKD. The CDR3 loop reads CAISESLGRDTGELFF. Here the CDR3 DNA reads TGTGCCATCAGTGAGTCTCTCGGGAGGGACACCGGGGAGCTGTTTTTT.

This clonotype has ten or more counts. V gene TRBV19 combines with J gene TRBJ2-1; 11 bases are shared with TRBD1. Germline lookup yields CDR1 LNHDA and CDR2 SQIVND (reference sequence). The CDR3 extends over 14 amino acids. J was trimmed by 7 bases and V by 5 bases; bases with no gene match: 4. As DNA, the CDR3 is TGTGCCAGTAGTTCCGGGACAGGGGGGAATGAGCAGTTCTTC. It yields the protein CASSSGTGGNEQFF.

This clonotype was seen a handful of times. V gene TRBV11-2 combines with J gene TRBJ2-5; D possibly corresponds to TRBD2 (6 bases). There are 16 residues in the CDR3. Germline loops: CDR1 SGHAT, CDR2 FQNNGV. The V end lost 5 bases, the J end lost 1 base, and 17 bases lay between the germline ends. The CDR3 is CASSLPIAELQETQYF. In nucleotides, the CDR3 is TGTGCCAGCAGCCTTCCTATAGCGGAGCTCCAAGAGACCCAGTACTTC.

The table lists this clonotype with a few counts. The chain has TRBV4-2 and TRBJ1-1, with 7 bases aligning to TRBD1. Trimming took 1 base from V and 5 from J; bases not matched to a gene: 7. This CDR3 is 15 amino acids long. The V gene's germline CDR1 is LGHNA and CDR2 YNFKEQ. The CDR3 here is CASSQAGGLVTEAFF. In nucleotides, the CDR3 is TGTGCCAGCAGCCAAGCAGGGGGACTCGTTACTGAAGCTTTCTTT.

This clonotype was recorded a few times. J is TRBJ2-5 and V is TRBV12-3 or TRBV12-4, with a possible D match to TRBD2 (6 bases). The V gene lost 7 bases and the J gene lost 1 base, with 10 bases spanning the gap. This CDR3 region has 13 residues. The CDR3 loop reads CASTTTSQETQYF. The DNA for the CDR3 is TGTGCCAGCACCACGACTAGCCAAGAGACCCAGTACTTC.

This clonotype was observed a few times. V gene TRBV28 combines with J gene TRBJ2-1, with no clear D. Trimming cost V 1 base and J 5 bases, with 3 bases left between them. CDR3 size: 12 residues. Per germline, CDR1 MDHEN and CDR2 SYDVKM. CDR3 nucleotides: TGTGCCAGCAGTTTATACGACAATGAGCAGTTCTTC. This sequence encodes CASSLYDNEQFF.

This clonotype was recorded many times. The rearrangement joins TRBV12-3 or TRBV12-4 to TRBJ2-3, with D uncertain. The CDR3 loop spans 15 amino acids. V shed 5 bases and J shed 1 base, with 13 bases lying between them. The CDR3: CASSPPTGGTDTQYF. The CDR3 DNA reads as TGTGCCAGCAGTCCGCCGACGGGTGGCACAGATACGCAGTATTTT.

This clonotype was found a few times. The rearrangement joins TRBV7-2 to TRBJ1-1; D gene ambiguous. Germline loops: CDR1 SGHTA, CDR2 FQGNSA. Deletions cut 4 bases from V and 4 bases from J, with 10 bases between. The CDR3 sequence is 13 residues long. The CDR3 loop is CASSSDRGTEAFF. The CDR3 region has the DNA TGTGCCAGCAGCTCCGACCGCGGCACTGAAGCTTTCTTT.

The chain is built from TRBV7-2 and TRBJ1-1, with D uncertain. Germline loops: CDR1 SGHTA, CDR2 FQGNSA. CDR3 length equals 14 residues. V shed 5 bases and J shed 2 bases, with 12 bases lying between them. CDR3 sequence (DNA): TGTGCCAGCAGCCCCAACAGCTTTAACACTGAAGCTTTCTTT. Protein: CASSPNSFNTEAFF.

This clonotype appeared a few times. The chain has TRBV20-1 and TRBJ2-2; the match to TRBD2 covers 8 bases. V dropped 1 base and J dropped 3; count of bases not matched to a gene: 4. CDR1 and CDR2 (germline): DFQATT, SNEGSKA (reference sequence). The CDR3 length is 15 residues. CDR3 sequence: CSARVGGGHTGELFF. The CDR3 DNA is TGCAGTGCTAGAGTAGGCGGGGGGCACACCGGGGAGCTGTTTTTT.

This clonotype has more than one count but fewer than ten. The genes are TRBV1 and TRBJ2-3; the D call of TRBD2 is as the table states it, not checked on the DNA. TRBV1 is noted as a pseudogene. The length of the CDR3 is 17 residues. As DNA, the CDR3 is TGCACCAGCGGCCCACTAGCGTGGCCCGAACGCACAGATACGCAGTATTTT. Amino acid sequence: CTSGPLAWPERTDTQYF.

This clonotype was counted at least ten times. The CDR3 region has the DNA TGCAGCGTAGAGCGGGATGGGCACCAAGAGACCCAGTACTTC. Residues: CSVERDGHQETQYF. The gene calls are TRBV29-1 and TRBJ2-5; 7 positions match TRBD2. This CDR3 region has 14 residues. J lost 0 bases, V lost 6 bases, and 7 bases had no gene match. Germline assignment: CDR1 SQVTM and CDR2 ANQGSEA.

This clonotype has only a few counts. The V gene is TRBV12-3 or TRBV12-4, the J gene TRBJ2-4, with 10 bases identical to TRBD1. V dropped 6 bases and J dropped 7; count of bases not matched to a gene: 12. The CDR3 totals 16 residues. The CDR3 is CASSGTGTGAPNIQYF. Here the CDR3 DNA reads TGTGCCAGCAGCGGTACCGGGACAGGGGCGCCGAACATTCAGTACTTC.

The rearrangement links TRBV5-1 to TRBJ1-5, with unresolved D. The CDR3 covers 14 residues. Germline-derived CDR1 and CDR2 are SGHRS and YFSETQ. With 0 bases removed from V and 6 bases from J, the gap between germline ends came to 10 bases. CDR3 in amino acids: CASSLGFEGQPQHF. CDR3 in DNA: TGCGCCAGCAGCTTGGGTTTTGAAGGTCAGCCCCAGCATTTT.